The 4 T cell receptor beta chains below all came from one sample that was sequenced in a study of blood T cells in healthy people across ages. A second PCR of roughly 7 to 11 cycles used a sample-barcoded 5' primer and a J-beta primer mix. MiXCR was run by TCRdb on the 5' RACE reads, yielding one entry per CDR3 protein. The sample lists some 320,000 distinct CDR3 sequences; 25% to 30% were seen once. The sample consisted of blood. The receptors originated from a woman in her 70s in good health.

This clonotype appeared a few times. This sequence joins TRBV15 and TRBJ2-5; TRBD2 matches 12 bases. The assigned J gene may be wrong: the sequence end matches TRBJ2-7 better. The CDR3 is made up of 16 amino acids. CDR1 and CDR2 from the germline V gene are LNHNV and YYDKDF (reference sequence). The CDR3 DNA is TGTGCCACCAGCAGGGCTGGACTAGCGGGATCTTACGAGCAGTACTTC. It translates to CATSRAGLAGSYEQYF.

Only a few counts were recorded for this clonotype. The chain joins TRBV6-1 to TRBJ2-1; TRBD1 matches at 12 bases. The CDR3 has 19 amino acids. The germline CDR1 and CDR2 sequences are MNHNS and SASEGT. Trimming removed 4 bases from V and 0 bases from J; junction bases left unmatched: 10. CDR3 DNA: TGTGCCAGCAGTGTGAGGGGACAGGGGGCTTTTCCCTCCTACAATGAGCAGTTCTTC. It specifies CASSVRGQGAFPSYNEQFF.

The chain links TRBV7-2 to TRBJ2-1, with 7 bases that match TRBD1. V was clipped by 6 bases and J by 4 bases; unmatched bases: 12. The CDR3 is 16 residues long. Germline V gene lookup returns CDR1 SGHTA and CDR2 FQGNSA. The CDR3 sequence: CASRPTRDRGYNEQFF. The CDR3 nucleotides read TGTGCCAGCAGGCCCACCCGGGACAGAGGATACAATGAGCAGTTCTTC. Together with reference TRBV7-2 and TRBJ2-1, the CDR3 gives the full variable domain: GAGVSQSPSNKVTEKGKDVELRCDPISGHTALYWYRQSLGQGLEFLIYFQGNSAPDKSGLPSDRFSAERTGGSVSTLTIQRTQQEDSAVYLCASRPTRDRGYNEQFFGPGTRLTVL.

This clonotype has more than one count but fewer than ten. The chain has TRBV5-1 and TRBJ2-1; D possibly corresponds to TRBD1 (6 bases). The ends were cut back, 4 bases at V and 9 bases at J, with 14 bases in the middle. The CDR3 loop spans 13 amino acids. The germline V gene has CDR1 SGHRS and CDR2 YFSETQ. The CDR3 sequence: CASSLAVGGEQFF. The CDR3 DNA reads as TGCGCCAGCAGCCTTGCCGTAGGGGGTGAGCAGTTCTTC.